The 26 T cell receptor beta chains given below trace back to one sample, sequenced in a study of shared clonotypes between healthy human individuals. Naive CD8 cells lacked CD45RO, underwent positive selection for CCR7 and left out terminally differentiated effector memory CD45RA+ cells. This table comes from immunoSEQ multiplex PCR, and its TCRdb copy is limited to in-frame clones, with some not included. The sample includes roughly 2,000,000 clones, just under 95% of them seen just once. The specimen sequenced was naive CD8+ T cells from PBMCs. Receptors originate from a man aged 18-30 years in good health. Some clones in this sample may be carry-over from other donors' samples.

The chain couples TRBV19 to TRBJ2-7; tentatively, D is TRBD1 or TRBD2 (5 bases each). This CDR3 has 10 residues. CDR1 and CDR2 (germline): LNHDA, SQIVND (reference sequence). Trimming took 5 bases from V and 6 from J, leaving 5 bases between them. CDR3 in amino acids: CASSGGEQYF. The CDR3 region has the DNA TGTGCCAGTAGTGGGGGCGAGCAGTACTTC.

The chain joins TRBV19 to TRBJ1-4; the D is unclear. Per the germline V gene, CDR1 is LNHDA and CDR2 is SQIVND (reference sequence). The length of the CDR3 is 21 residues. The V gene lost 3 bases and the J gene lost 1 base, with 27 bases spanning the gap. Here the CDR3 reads CASSIGYGQTDYAITNEKLFF. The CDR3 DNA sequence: TGTGCCAGTAGTATTGGATACGGTCAGACGGACTACGCCATAACTAATGAAAAACTGTTTTTT.

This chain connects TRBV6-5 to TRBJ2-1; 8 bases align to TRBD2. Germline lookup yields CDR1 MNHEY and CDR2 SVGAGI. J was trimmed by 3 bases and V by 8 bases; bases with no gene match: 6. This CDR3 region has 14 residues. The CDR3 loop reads CASSTSGNYNEQFF. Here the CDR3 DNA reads TGTGCCAGCTCAACTAGCGGAAACTACAATGAGCAGTTCTTC.

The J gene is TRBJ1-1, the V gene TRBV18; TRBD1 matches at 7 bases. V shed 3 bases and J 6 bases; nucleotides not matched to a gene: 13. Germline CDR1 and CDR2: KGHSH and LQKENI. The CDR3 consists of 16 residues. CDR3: CASSPRYLRGSAEAFF. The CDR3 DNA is TGTGCCAGCTCACCGCGATACCTCAGGGGGAGCGCTGAAGCTTTCTTT.

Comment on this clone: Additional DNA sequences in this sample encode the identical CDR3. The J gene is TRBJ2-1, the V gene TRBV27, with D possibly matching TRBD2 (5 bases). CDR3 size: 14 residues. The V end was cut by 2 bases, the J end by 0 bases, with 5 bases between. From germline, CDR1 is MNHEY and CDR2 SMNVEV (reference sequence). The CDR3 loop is CASSLGSSYNEQFF. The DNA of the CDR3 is TGTGCCAGCAGTTTAGGGAGCTCCTACAATGAGCAGTTCTTC.

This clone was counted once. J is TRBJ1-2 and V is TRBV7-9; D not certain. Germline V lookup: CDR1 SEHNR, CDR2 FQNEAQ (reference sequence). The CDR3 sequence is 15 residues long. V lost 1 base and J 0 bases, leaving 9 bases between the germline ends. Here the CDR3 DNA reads TGTGCCAGCAGCTTAGTGTTCCGGTCTAACTATGGCTACACCTTC. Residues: CASSLVFRSNYGYTF.

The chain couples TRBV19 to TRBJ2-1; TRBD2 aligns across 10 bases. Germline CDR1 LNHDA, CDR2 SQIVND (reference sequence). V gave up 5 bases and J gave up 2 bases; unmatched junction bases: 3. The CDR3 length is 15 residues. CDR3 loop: CASSASGSAYNEQFF. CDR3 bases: TGTGCCAGTAGTGCTAGCGGGAGCGCCTACAATGAGCAGTTCTTC.

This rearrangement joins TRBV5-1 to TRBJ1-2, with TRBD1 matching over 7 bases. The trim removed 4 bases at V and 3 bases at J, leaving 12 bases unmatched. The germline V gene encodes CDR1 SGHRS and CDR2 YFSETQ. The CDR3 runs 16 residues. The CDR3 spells CASSPTGQEHYYGYTF. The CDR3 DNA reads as TGCGCCAGCAGCCCCACCGGACAGGAACACTACTATGGCTACACCTTC.

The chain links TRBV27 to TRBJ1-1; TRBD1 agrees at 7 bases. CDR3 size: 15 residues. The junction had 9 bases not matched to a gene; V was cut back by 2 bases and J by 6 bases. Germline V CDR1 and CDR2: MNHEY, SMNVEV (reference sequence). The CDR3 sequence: CASSLNRGLIAEAFF. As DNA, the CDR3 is TGTGCCAGCAGTTTAAACAGGGGTTTGATTGCTGAAGCTTTCTTT.

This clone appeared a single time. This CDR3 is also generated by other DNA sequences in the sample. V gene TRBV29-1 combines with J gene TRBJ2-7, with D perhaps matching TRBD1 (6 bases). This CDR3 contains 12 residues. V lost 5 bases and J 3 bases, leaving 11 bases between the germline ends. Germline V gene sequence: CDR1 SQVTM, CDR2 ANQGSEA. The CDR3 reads CSVLGQHYEQYF. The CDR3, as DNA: TGCAGCGTTCTTGGACAGCACTACGAGCAGTACTTC.

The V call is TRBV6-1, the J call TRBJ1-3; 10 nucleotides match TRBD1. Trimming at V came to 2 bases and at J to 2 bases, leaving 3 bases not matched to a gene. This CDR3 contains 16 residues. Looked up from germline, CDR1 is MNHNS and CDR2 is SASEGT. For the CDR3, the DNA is TGTGCCAGCAGTGAATGGGGGACAGGGGCTGGAAACACCATATATTTT. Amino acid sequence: CASSEWGTGAGNTIYF.

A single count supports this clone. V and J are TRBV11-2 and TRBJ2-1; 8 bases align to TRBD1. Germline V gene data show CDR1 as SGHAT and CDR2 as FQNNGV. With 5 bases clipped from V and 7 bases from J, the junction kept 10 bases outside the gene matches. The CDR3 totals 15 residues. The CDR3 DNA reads TGTGCCAGCAGCCGCCGGGACAGGACCCCTAATGAGCAGTTCTTC. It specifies CASSRRDRTPNEQFF.

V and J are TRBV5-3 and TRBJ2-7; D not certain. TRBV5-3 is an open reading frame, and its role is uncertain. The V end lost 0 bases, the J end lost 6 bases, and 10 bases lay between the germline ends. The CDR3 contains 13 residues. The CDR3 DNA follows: TGTGCCAGAAGCTTGGCCCTAGGCGGCGAGCAGTACTTC. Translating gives CARSLALGGEQYF.

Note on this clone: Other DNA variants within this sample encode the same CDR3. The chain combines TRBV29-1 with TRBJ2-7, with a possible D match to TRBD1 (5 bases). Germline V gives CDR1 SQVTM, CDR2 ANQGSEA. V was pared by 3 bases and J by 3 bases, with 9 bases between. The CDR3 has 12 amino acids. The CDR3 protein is CSVEAGIYEQYF. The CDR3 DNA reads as TGCAGCGTTGAGGCAGGGATCTACGAGCAGTACTTC.

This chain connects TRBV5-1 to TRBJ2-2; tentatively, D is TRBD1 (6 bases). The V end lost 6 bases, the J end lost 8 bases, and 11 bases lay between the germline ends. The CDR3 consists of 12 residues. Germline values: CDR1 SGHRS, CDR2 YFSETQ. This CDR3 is CASMGASGELFF. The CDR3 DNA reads TGCGCCAGCATGGGGGCGAGTGGGGAGCTGTTTTTT.

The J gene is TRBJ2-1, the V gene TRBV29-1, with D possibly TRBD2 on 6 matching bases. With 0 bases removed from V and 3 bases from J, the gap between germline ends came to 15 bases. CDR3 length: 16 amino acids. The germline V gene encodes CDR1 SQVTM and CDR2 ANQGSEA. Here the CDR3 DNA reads TGCAGCGTTGAAGATCCGGGGGTTACAAACTACAATGAGCAGTTCTTC. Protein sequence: CSVEDPGVTNYNEQFF.

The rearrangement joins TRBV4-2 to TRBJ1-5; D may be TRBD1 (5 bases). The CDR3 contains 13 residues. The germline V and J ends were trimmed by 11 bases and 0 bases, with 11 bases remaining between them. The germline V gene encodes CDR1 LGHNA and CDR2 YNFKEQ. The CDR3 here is CASGAASNQPQHF. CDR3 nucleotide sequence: TGTGCCTCCGGGGCAGCTAGCAATCAGCCCCAGCATTTT.

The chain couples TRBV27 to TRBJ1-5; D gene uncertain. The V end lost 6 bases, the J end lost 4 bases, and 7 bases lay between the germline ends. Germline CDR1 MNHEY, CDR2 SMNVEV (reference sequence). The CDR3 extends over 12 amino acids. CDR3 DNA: TGTGCCAGCAGACAACTGAATCAGCCCCAGCATTTT. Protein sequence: CASRQLNQPQHF.

As DNA, the CDR3 is TGTGCCAGCAGCCCTCCGGCAGGGACCCCTCACGAGCAGTACTTC. Its translation is CASSPPAGTPHEQYF. This chain connects TRBV9 to TRBJ2-7; D could derive from TRBD1 or TRBD2 (5 bases each). The V and J ends lost 4 bases and 5 bases respectively, with 19 bases between them. The CDR3 runs to 15 residues. The V gene's germline CDR1 is SGDLS and CDR2 YYNGEE.

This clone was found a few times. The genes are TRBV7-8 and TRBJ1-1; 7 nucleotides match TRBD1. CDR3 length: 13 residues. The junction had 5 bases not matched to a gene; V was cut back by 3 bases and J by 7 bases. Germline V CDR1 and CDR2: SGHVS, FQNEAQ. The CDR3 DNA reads TGTGCCAGCAGCTTCAAGGGGGCAGGTGAAGCTTTCTTT. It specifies CASSFKGAGEAFF.

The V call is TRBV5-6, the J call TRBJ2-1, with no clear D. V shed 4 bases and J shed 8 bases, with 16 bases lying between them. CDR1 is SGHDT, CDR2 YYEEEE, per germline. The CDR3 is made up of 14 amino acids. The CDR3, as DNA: TGTGCCAGCAGCCCGGTTTTCCCGGTTCATGAGCAGTTCTTC. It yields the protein CASSPVFPVHEQFF.

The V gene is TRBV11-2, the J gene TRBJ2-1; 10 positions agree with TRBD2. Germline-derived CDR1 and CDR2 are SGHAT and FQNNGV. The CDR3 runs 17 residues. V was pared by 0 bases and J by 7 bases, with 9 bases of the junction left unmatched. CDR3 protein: CASSLETLAGVLNEQFF. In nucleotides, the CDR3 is TGTGCCAGCAGCTTAGAAACTCTAGCGGGAGTCTTGAATGAGCAGTTCTTC.

The CDR3 DNA is TGTGCCAGCAGCTCACCGGACCCCCCTGGGACCCAGTACTTC. Translated, it gives CASSSPDPPGTQYF. The J gene is TRBJ2-5, the V gene TRBV7-9; D remains unclear. The CDR3 totals 14 residues. The V end lost 4 bases, the J end lost 7 bases, and 16 bases lay between the germline ends. Looked up from germline, CDR1 is SEHNR and CDR2 is FQNEAQ (reference sequence).

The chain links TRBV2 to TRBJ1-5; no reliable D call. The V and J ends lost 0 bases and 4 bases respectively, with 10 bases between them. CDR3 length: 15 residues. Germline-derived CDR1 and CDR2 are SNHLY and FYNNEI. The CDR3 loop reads CASSEARVGNQPQHF. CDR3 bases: TGTGCCAGCAGTGAAGCTAGGGTCGGTAATCAGCCCCAGCATTTT.

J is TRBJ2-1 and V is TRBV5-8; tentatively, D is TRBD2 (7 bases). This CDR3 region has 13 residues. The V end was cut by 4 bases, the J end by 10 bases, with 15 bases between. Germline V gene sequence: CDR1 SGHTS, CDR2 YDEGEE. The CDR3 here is CASSVSGGAEQFF. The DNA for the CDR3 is TGTGCCAGCAGCGTTTCGGGGGGCGCGGAGCAGTTCTTC.

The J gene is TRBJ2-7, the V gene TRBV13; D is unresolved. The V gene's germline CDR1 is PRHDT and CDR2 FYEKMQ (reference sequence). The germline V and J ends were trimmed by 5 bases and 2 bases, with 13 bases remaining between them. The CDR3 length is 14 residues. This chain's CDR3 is CASSPGTLTYEQYF. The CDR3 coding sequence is TGTGCCAGCAGCCCCGGAACCCTAACCTACGAGCAGTACTTC.